One and the same sample provided the 5 T cell receptor beta chains below, sequenced in a study of blood T cell repertoires in COVID-19. This table comes from immunoSEQ multiplex PCR, and its TCRdb copy is limited to in-frame clones, with some not included. The sample has 110,000 to 150,000 clones, 86% seen once. The material sequenced was PBMCs or T cells enriched from blood (not recorded which). The receptors shown here come from a man aged 50 to 59 who had recovered from COVID-19.

V gene TRBV7-2 combines with J gene TRBJ1-2, with 9 bases fitting TRBD1. V lost 5 bases, J lost 5 bases, and 9 bases stayed unmatched. The CDR3 spans 15 residues. In germline, CDR1 is SGHTA, CDR2 FQGNSA. In nucleotides, the CDR3 is TGTGCCAGCAGCACGCGACAGGGGGTAGGGTATGGCTACACCTTC. Protein product: CASSTRQGVGYGYTF.

The gene calls are TRBV7-9 and TRBJ1-3; D possibly corresponds to TRBD1 (6 bases). CDR1 is SEHNR and CDR2 is FQNEAQ in the germline V gene (reference sequence). This CDR3 has 15 amino acids. The germline V and J ends were trimmed by 5 bases and 4 bases, with 15 bases remaining between them. The CDR3 reads CASSPRGGDGNTIYF. The CDR3 DNA reads as TGTGCCAGCAGCCCGAGGGGGGGCGACGGAAACACCATATATTTT.

This clone was picked up one time. V is TRBV19 and J is TRBJ2-1, with TRBD2 matching over 10 bases. The CDR3 length is 14 residues. Trimming at V came to 2 bases and at J to 9 bases, leaving 4 bases not matched to a gene. From germline, CDR1 is LNHDA and CDR2 SQIVND (reference sequence). CDR3 in DNA: TGTGCCAGTAGTATAAAAGCGGGGGGGGTTGAGCAGTTCTTC. Its translation is CASSIKAGGVEQFF.

DNA of the CDR3: TGTGCCAGCAGCTCCCGGGGGGGCATGGGTACTGAAGCTTTCTTT. Translating it yields CASSSRGGMGTEAFF. V and J are TRBV7-9 and TRBJ1-1; D is perhaps TRBD1 (6 bases). The CDR3 spans 15 residues. CDR1 is SEHNR, CDR2 FQNEAQ, per germline (reference sequence). Deletions cut 4 bases from V and 5 bases from J, with 17 bases between. Looking up the rest from reference TRBV7-9 and TRBJ1-1 gives the full variable domain: DTGVSQNPRHKITKRGQNVTFRCDPISEHNRLYWYRQTLGQGPEFLTYFQNEAQLEKSRLLSDRFSAERPKGSFSTLEIQRTEQGDSAMYLCASSSRGGMGTEAFFGQGTRLTVV.

The chain links TRBV18 to TRBJ2-4, with 8 bases fitting TRBD1. With 6 bases clipped from V and 0 bases from J, the junction kept 4 bases outside the gene matches. CDR1 and CDR2 from the germline V gene are KGHSH and LQKENI. CDR3 length equals 15 residues. The CDR3 protein is CASSGQGLAKNIQYF. In DNA form, the CDR3 reads TGTGCCAGCTCCGGACAGGGCCTAGCCAAAAACATTCAGTACTTC.